The text below deals with one T cell receptor (beta chain). This clone was counted at least ten times. This receptor's antigen is unknown. Base qualities are not provided; no much larger clone lies one nucleotide away. The donors were healthy, HIV-negative adults who had no recently reported acute infections or vaccinations. Every donor was a Caucasian adult living in Nashville, Tennessee, USA. Magnetic negative selection was used to enrich CD4+ T cells, after which naive cells were positively selected on CD45RA and the negative fraction became the memory subset. Blood was collected by leukapheresis, and PBMCs were isolated by Ficoll-Histopaque density gradient centrifugation and then cryopreserved in liquid nitrogen vapor phase. Analytical flow cytometry was used to check the purity and quantity of each magnetically sorted T cell population. From each sorted fraction, genomic DNA was isolated and quantified by UV absorbance on a Nanodrop 2000c.

This specimen comes from a study of shared clonotypes between healthy human individuals (TCRdb year 2020). For the study in its entirety: The cohort included three men and a couple of women between 18 and 49 years of age. For each donor, CD4 naive and CD4 memory were each run on three plates, CD8 naive on two plates, and CD8 memory on one plate. To estimate repertoire size and how much clonotype sharing occurs between individuals, the study deeply sequenced the blood TCR repertoires of several healthy adults. Different laboratories and diverse techniques were used to prepare libraries and sequence TCR repertoires, to increase sequencing depth and limit assay-specific biases. Each donor's leukapheresis produced roughly between about 0.9 and 9.5 billion PBMCs. The research as a whole found: Compared with non-shared clonotypes, clonotypes shared by all four sorted-subset donors had higher generation probabilities. Rarefaction of sorted-subset datasets indicated incomplete sequencing despite the large sequencing depth. When a handful of donors were compared, the shared fraction of clonotypes was 5% to 6.5% for naive CD4, approximately 3.5% for naive CD8, 2.3% for memory CD4, and 0.4% for memory CD8. Because the study included a small number of donors, the genetic and exposure-history diversity represented was limited. Estimated clonotype richness was generally larger for naive than for memory subsets. Only blood was sampled, and tissue TCR repertoires likely differ from those in blood. Pairwise subsampling indicated that sequencing depth was expected to affect the degree of clonotype sharing among donors.

Using the deep immunoSEQ assay, multiplex PCR amplified TCR CDR3 regions from genomic DNA. Genomic DNA extracted from each cell subset was distributed evenly over all wells of several immunoSEQ 96-well plates, and each plate served as one replicate. For sorted subsets, each replicate PCR was loaded with roughly 0.2 ug genomic DNA, equivalent to approximately 27,000 T cell genomes. Purified libraries were quantified with a Qubit 3.0 fluorometer, sized on a Bioanalyzer 2100, and re-quantified with the KAPA Library Quantification kit. Every immunoSEQ 96-well plate was sequenced on a dedicated single-read 150-cycle Illumina NextSeq 550 flow cell. Processing in the source paper ran as follows. The immunoSEQ output contained only junctional sequences without quality scores, so filtering could not match that applied to full-length reads. To assign V/J genes and CDR3, sequences were annotated using PyIR, a Python wrapper for IgBLAST v1.9, with IMGT germline references. Any read was removed if the V/J assignment was weak (E-value above 1e-6), the CDR3 was missing, or the read contained stop codons, out-of-frame junctions, or ambiguous translated residues. V3J clonotypes were defined by identical inferred V gene, J gene, and CDR3 amino acid sequence. To compute the percentage overlap between repertoires, the number of shared unique clonotypes was divided by the size of the smaller repertoire. Richness of each repertoire was evaluated using RTK rarefaction, the Chao1 estimator, and Recon v2.1 estimates of unobserved clonotypes. Generation probabilities were computed with OLGA for all TCRbeta clonotypes obtained by the gDNA method from a handful of donors. Entries here come from immuneACCESS through TCRdb and include only in-frame sequences with V and J called. Some clones fail to appear in such tables; in the studies checked, an unresolved V gene covers under half of the shortfall, and the cause of the remainder is unknown. V and J calls and clone size are copied from that table; D and trimming were computed from the DNA. The sample table shows over 700,000 clones, and just under 75% are seen once. The ten largest clones take up around 1.7% of the sample.

From cysteine to phenylalanine, the CDR3 is 14 amino acids long. Of the read, only the CDR3 DNA is kept; its 42 bases are in frame from base 1. Trimmed from V: 5 bases; trimmed from J: 6 bases; junction bases lacking a gene match: 8. The germline V gene provides CDR1 SGHRS and CDR2 YFSETQ. This TCR came from a woman aged 25 to 39 in good health. Here the chain combines TRBV5-1 and TRBJ1-3, with 7 bases in between that match TRBD1. The sample consisted of memory CD4+ T cells sorted from blood. Interpreted using the paper, the cell subset or site label stands for: CD45RA-negative fraction. The nucleotides read TGCGCCAGCAGTCCGGGGACAGCCCAAAACACCATATATTTT. Translated, this is CASSPGTAQNTIYF.